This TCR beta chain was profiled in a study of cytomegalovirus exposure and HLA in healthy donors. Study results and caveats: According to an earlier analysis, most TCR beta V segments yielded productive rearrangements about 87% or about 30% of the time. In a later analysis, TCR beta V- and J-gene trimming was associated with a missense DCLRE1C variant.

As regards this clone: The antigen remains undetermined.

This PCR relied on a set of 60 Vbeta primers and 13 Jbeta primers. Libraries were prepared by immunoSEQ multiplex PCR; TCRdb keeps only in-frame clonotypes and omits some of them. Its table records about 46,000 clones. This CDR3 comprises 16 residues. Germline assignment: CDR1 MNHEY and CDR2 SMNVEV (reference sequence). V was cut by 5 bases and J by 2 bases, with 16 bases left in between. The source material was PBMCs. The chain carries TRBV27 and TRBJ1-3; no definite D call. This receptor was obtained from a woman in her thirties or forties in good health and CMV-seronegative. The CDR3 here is CASSGGMAGTGNTIYF. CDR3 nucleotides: TGTGCCAGCAGTGGAGGGATGGCGGGAACTGGAAACACCATATATTTT.